These 22 T cell receptor beta chains share one sample of origin, sequenced in a study of blood T cells in healthy people across ages. The second PCR ran roughly 6 to 11 cycles with a sample-barcoded 5' primer and J-beta primers. MiXCR, run by TCRdb on the 5' RACE reads, gives a single entry per CDR3 protein. In the table there are some 1.1 million distinct CDR3 sequences, under 40% of which are singletons. The sequenced sample was blood. Every receptor here comes from a man younger than 30 in good health.

This rearrangement joins TRBV20-1 to TRBJ2-7; 7 nucleotides align to TRBD2. The CDR3 is 16 amino acids. V lost 2 bases to trimming and J lost 0 bases; unmatched junction nucleotides: 10. Germline CDR1 reads DFQATT; CDR2 reads SNEGSKA (reference sequence). CDR3 protein: CSARRRAGGSSYEQYF. DNA for the CDR3: TGCAGTGCTAGACGCAGAGCGGGCGGGAGCTCCTACGAGCAGTACTTC.

The chain is built from TRBV19 and TRBJ1-1; TRBD1 agrees at 7 bases. The CDR3 contains 15 residues. Trimming cost V 5 bases and J 1 base; bases outside gene matches: 7. Germline V gene data show CDR1 as LNHDA and CDR2 as SQIVND (reference sequence). The DNA of the CDR3 is TGTGCCAGTAGTCCGTGGACAGGAACGAACACTGAAGCTTTCTTT. It is translated as CASSPWTGTNTEAFF.

The chain is built from TRBV15 and TRBJ1-4; D call uncertain. V was clipped by 3 bases and J by 5 bases, with 10 bases between them. Germline CDR1 reads LNHNV; CDR2 reads YYDKDF (reference sequence). The CDR3 covers 14 residues. For the CDR3, the DNA is TGTGCCACCAGCAGTCGGGCCTCAAATGAAAAACTGTTTTTT. This sequence encodes CATSSRASNEKLFF.

The chain couples TRBV6-6 to TRBJ1-5; no clear D gene. CDR3 length: 14 residues. Germline CDR1 MNHNY, CDR2 SVGAGI (reference sequence). Trimming left V 7 bases short and J 1 base short, with 11 bases between. CDR3 nucleotides: TGTGCCAGCACCCCCGGAACCAGCAATCAGCCCCAGCATTTT. Translating gives CASTPGTSNQPQHF.

The chain carries TRBV7-2 and TRBJ2-5, with no clear D. The CDR3 extends over 14 amino acids. CDR1 is SGHTA and CDR2 is FQGNSA in the germline V gene. Trimming removed 4 bases from V and 2 bases from J, with 11 bases in between. The DNA for the CDR3 is TGTGCCAGCAGCTCGTATAGAGAACAAGAGACCCAGTACTTC. This gives the protein CASSSYREQETQYF.

The chain is built from TRBV4-1 and TRBJ1-6, with a possible D match to TRBD1 (5 bases). With 5 bases removed from V and 7 bases from J, the gap between germline ends came to 18 bases. The CDR3 has 16 residues. Germline loops: CDR1 MGHRA, CDR2 YSYEKL. The CDR3 loop is CASSSGGARANSPLHF. The CDR3 DNA reads TGCGCCAGCAGCAGTGGGGGAGCCAGGGCGAATTCACCCCTCCACTTT.

In this sample, this clonotype turned up a few times. The V and J genes are TRBV10-3 and TRBJ2-1; no clear D. The CDR3 length is 16 residues. Germline values: CDR1 ENHRY, CDR2 SYGVKD. V lost 2 bases to trimming and J lost 0 bases, with 11 bases between them. The chain's CDR3 is CAISEGRTSSYNEQFF. The CDR3, as DNA: TGTGCCATCAGTGAGGGTCGGACCAGCTCCTACAATGAGCAGTTCTTC.

The chain recombines TRBV7-9 with TRBJ1-1, with D tentatively TRBD1 (6 bases). The CDR3 covers 19 residues. The V gene's germline CDR1 is SEHNR and CDR2 FQNEAQ (reference sequence). The ends were cut back, 1 base at V and 1 base at J, with 22 bases in the middle. The CDR3 reads CASSLERGLSAIGNTEAFF. Here the CDR3 DNA reads TGTGCCAGCAGCTTAGAACGGGGGCTCTCTGCGATCGGGAACACTGAAGCTTTCTTT.

The CDR3 DNA reads TGTGCCAGCTCACCAAAGGTTTTGTCTGTTACTGAAGCTTTCTTT. Amino acid sequence: CASSPKVLSVTEAFF. The chain has TRBV18 and TRBJ1-1; D is unresolved. The CDR3 has 15 residues. The V and J ends lost 2 bases and 5 bases respectively, with 15 bases between them. The germline CDR1 and CDR2 sequences are KGHSH and LQKENI.

This sequence joins TRBV4-1 and TRBJ1-1, with 7 bases fitting TRBD1. The CDR3 is made up of 15 amino acids. In germline, CDR1 is MGHRA, CDR2 YSYEKL. The ends lost 0 bases at V and 5 bases at J; junction bases unmatched: 6. CDR3 in DNA: TGCGCCAGCAGCCAAGAAGACAGGGAGAGAACTGAAGCTTTCTTT. Protein product: CASSQEDRERTEAFF.

The chain is built from TRBV7-2 and TRBJ2-3; D may match TRBD1 or TRBD2 (6 bases each). The CDR3 runs 14 residues. V lost 8 bases and J 2 bases, leaving 14 bases between the germline ends. Germline V gives CDR1 SGHTA, CDR2 FQGNSA. CDR3 in amino acids: CASRGRGNTDTQYF. In nucleotides, the CDR3 is TGTGCCAGCCGGGGGCGGGGAAACACAGATACGCAGTATTTT.

The CDR3 nucleotides are TGCAGTGCTAGACCGCCGTTCGGCGAAAAACTGTTTTTT. Protein product: CSARPPFGEKLFF. This rearrangement joins TRBV20-1 to TRBJ1-4; the D is unclear. Germline V gene sequence: CDR1 DFQATT, CDR2 SNEGSKA (reference sequence). This CDR3 comprises 13 residues. V was cut by 2 bases and J by 8 bases, with 12 bases left in between.

This clonotype was seen more than once but under ten times. The chain uses TRBV6-6 and TRBJ1-6, with TRBD1 as a possible D gene (5 bases). Germline-derived CDR1 and CDR2 are MNHNY and SVGAGI (reference sequence). This CDR3 spans 14 amino acids. The ends were cut back, 7 bases at V and 5 bases at J, with 12 bases in the middle. The CDR3 nucleotides are TGTGCCAGCACCCCGGGACTGAATAATTCACCCCTCCACTTT. Translating it yields CASTPGLNNSPLHF.

This chain uses TRBV27 with TRBJ1-6; unclear D gene. Germline CDR1 is MNHEY and CDR2 is SMNVEV (reference sequence). V gave up 1 base and J gave up 10 bases, with 14 bases separating them. This CDR3 has 15 residues. CDR3 region: CASSLYGPPGSPLHF. CDR3 coding DNA: TGTGCCAGCAGTTTATATGGCCCACCGGGATCACCCCTCCACTTT.

This chain joins TRBV11-1 and TRBJ1-1; the D gene is possibly TRBD1 (6 bases). Trimming pared 1 base from V and 5 bases from J, leaving 11 bases between. CDR1 is SGHAT, CDR2 FQDESV, per germline (reference sequence). The CDR3 consists of 14 residues. Here the CDR3 DNA reads TGTGCCAGCAGCTTAGGGACAGCCCGAACTGAAGCTTTCTTT. Its protein is CASSLGTARTEAFF.

The chain uses TRBV7-2 and TRBJ2-2; D tentatively reads TRBD1 or TRBD2 (5 bases each). CDR1 is SGHTA and CDR2 is FQGNSA in the germline V gene. This CDR3 comprises 15 residues. V dropped 2 bases and J dropped 2 bases, with 9 bases sitting between them. The CDR3 DNA reads TGTGCCAGCAGCTTACGGGACCACAACACCGGGGAGCTGTTTTTT. It translates to CASSLRDHNTGELFF.

Of note for this clonotype: A much larger clone differs from this one at a single base, so this may be a read error. The chain carries TRBV2 and TRBJ2-4; no reliable D call. The assigned J gene may be wrong: the sequence end matches TRBJ2-7 better. The germline CDR1 and CDR2 sequences are SNHLY and FYNNEI. The CDR3 length is 11 residues. The CDR3: CASRVAYEQYF. CDR3 DNA: TGTGCCAGCAGAGTCGCCTACGAGCAGTACTTC.

This clonotype was seen only a few times. The gene calls are TRBV2 and TRBJ1-1; 7 bases fit TRBD1. Germline loops: CDR1 SNHLY, CDR2 FYNNEI. Germline trimming cut 7 bases from V and 1 base from J; bases unmatched to any gene: 9. This CDR3 comprises 15 residues. This CDR3 reads CASKGRGTGNTEAFF. In DNA, the CDR3 is TGTGCCAGCAAGGGCAGGGGGACGGGGAACACTGAAGCTTTCTTT.

The rearrangement joins TRBV7-3 to TRBJ1-2, with D possibly matching TRBD1 (6 bases). Germline V lookup: CDR1 SGHTA, CDR2 FQGTGA. The CDR3 covers 14 residues. Trimming removed 0 bases from V and 13 bases from J, with 18 bases in between. The CDR3 region has the DNA TGTGCCAGCAGCTTAACAGGAACAGGGTTATCTCTCACCTTC. Amino acids: CASSLTGTGLSLTF.

This clonotype was counted a few times. CDR3 bases: TGTGCCAGCAGCGTAGAGGTGGCGGTGGATACGCAGTATTTT. This translates into CASSVEVAVDTQYF. The chain uses TRBV9 and TRBJ2-3; D gene ambiguous. Trimming cost V 0 bases and J 6 bases, with 11 bases left between them. CDR3 size: 14 residues. Germline V gene data show CDR1 as SGDLS and CDR2 as YYNGEE.

This clonotype was detected only a few times. The V call is TRBV12-3 or TRBV12-4, the J call TRBJ2-1; D is perhaps TRBD2 (6 bases). CDR3 size: 14 residues. Trimming removed 6 bases from V and 1 base from J, with 10 bases in between. The CDR3 bases are TGTGCCAGCAGAACCGGGACTTCCTACAATGAGCAGTTCTTC. Amino acid sequence: CASRTGTSYNEQFF.

The rearrangement uses TRBV6-5 and TRBJ2-7; perhaps TRBD1 as D (6 bases). Per germline, CDR1 MNHEY and CDR2 SVGAGI. This CDR3 has 14 residues. Trimming shortened V by 6 bases and J by 7 bases, and 19 bases separated the two germline ends. The CDR3 DNA reads as TGTGCCAGCAGCGCCCGGGACACCATGAGGGAGCAGTACTTC. This gives the protein CASSARDTMREQYF.